This passage covers 17 T cell receptor beta chains from one sample sequenced in a study of cytomegalovirus exposure and HLA in healthy donors. PCR primers comprised 60 Vbeta and 13 Jbeta primers. Generated by immunoSEQ multiplex PCR, the TCRdb table keeps only in-frame clones and is missing some. This table holds tens of thousands of clones, about 76% found once. Material for sequencing was PBMCs. All receptors come from a man aged 45 to 65 in good health and CMV-seronegative.

The J gene is TRBJ1-2, the V gene TRBV7-9, with 8 positions matching TRBD1. Per the germline V gene, CDR1 is SEHNR and CDR2 is FQNEAQ (reference sequence). This CDR3 comprises 13 residues. Trimming removed 4 bases from V and 4 bases from J; junction bases left unmatched: 2. The CDR3 bases are TGTGCCAGCAGCTCAGGGGGCGTCTATGGCTACACCTTC. This sequence encodes CASSSGGVYGYTF.

This rearrangement joins TRBV7-3 to TRBJ2-3; perhaps TRBD2 as D (6 bases). CDR1 is SGHTA and CDR2 is FQGTGA in the germline V gene. The CDR3 extends over 15 amino acids. The V gene lost 5 bases and the J gene lost 5 bases, with 17 bases spanning the gap. The CDR3 sequence is CASSPLGGRVDTQYF. CDR3 in DNA: TGTGCCAGCAGCCCCTTGGGGGGACGGGTAGATACGCAGTATTTT.

This sequence joins TRBV4-1 and TRBJ2-2, with D uncertain. V was pared by 0 bases and J by 7 bases, with 6 bases between. Germline CDR1 reads MGHRA; CDR2 reads YSYEKL. The CDR3 is 13 amino acids. The CDR3, as DNA: TGCGCCAGCAGCCAAGAAATAGACGGGGAGCTGTTTTTT. Residues: CASSQEIDGELFF.

This clone has a single count. CDR3 amino acids: CASSLGGGGHNEQFF. In nucleotides, the CDR3 is TGTGCCAGCAGCTTAGGGGGGGGAGGCCACAATGAGCAGTTCTTC. The V and J genes are TRBV7-9 and TRBJ2-1, with 7 bases aligning to TRBD2. The V gene's germline CDR1 is SEHNR and CDR2 FQNEAQ (reference sequence). This CDR3 is 15 amino acids long. V was clipped by 1 base and J by 5 bases; unmatched bases: 5.

The CDR3 protein is CASSVVGGQSPLHF. CDR3 nucleotides: TGTGCCAGCAGCGTGGTAGGGGGCCAATCACCCCTCCACTTT. This chain links TRBV9 with TRBJ1-6, with TRBD1 matching 7 bases. The trim removed 2 bases at V and 10 bases at J, leaving 6 bases unmatched. Germline lookup yields CDR1 SGDLS and CDR2 YYNGEE. The CDR3 contains 14 residues. The full variable domain, its missing parts supplied by reference TRBV9 and TRBJ1-6, is DSGVTQTPKHLITATGQRVTLRCSPRSGDLSVYWYQQSLDQGLQFLIQYYNGEERAKGNILERFSAQQFPDLHSELNLSSLELGDSALYFCASSVVGGQSPLHFGNGTRLTVT.

The genes are TRBV27 and TRBJ2-7, with 7 bases lining up with TRBD1. J gave up 4 bases and V 0 bases, and 9 bases lay outside the gene matches. Germline-derived CDR1 and CDR2 are MNHEY and SMNVEV (reference sequence). The CDR3 is made up of 16 amino acids. CDR3 in amino acids: CASSLSRVGGGYEQYF. The CDR3, as DNA: TGTGCCAGCAGTTTATCACGGGTAGGGGGCGGTTACGAGCAGTACTTC.

This sequence joins TRBV5-1 and TRBJ2-7; weak D call: TRBD1 (6 bases). Germline loops: CDR1 SGHRS, CDR2 YFSETQ. CDR3 size: 11 residues. V was shortened by 6 bases and J by 5 bases, with 9 bases between the two germline ends. CDR3 amino acids: CASTGTHEQYF. The CDR3 DNA sequence: TGCGCCAGCACCGGGACACACGAGCAGTACTTC.

The rearrangement links TRBV19 to TRBJ2-3; 7 positions agree with TRBD2. Germline V CDR1 and CDR2: LNHDA, SQIVND (reference sequence). This CDR3 is built from 16 residues. The V gene end was trimmed by 7 bases and the J gene end by 2 bases; junction bases not matched to a gene: 12. This CDR3 is CASTALGGTFTDTQYF. As DNA, the CDR3 is TGTGCCAGTACCGCCCTCGGGGGGACCTTCACAGATACGCAGTATTTT.

The chain couples TRBV27 to TRBJ2-5, with TRBD2 identical over 7 bases. The V gene end was trimmed by 3 bases and the J gene end by 6 bases; junction bases not matched to a gene: 7. The CDR3 runs 14 residues. Germline V gene sequence: CDR1 MNHEY, CDR2 SMNVEV (reference sequence). The CDR3 here is CASSFRGVAKTQYF. CDR3 coding DNA: TGTGCCAGCAGTTTTCGGGGGGTCGCGAAGACCCAGTACTTC.

This clone was seen a few times. The rearrangement uses TRBV20-1 and TRBJ1-2, with D uncertain. The CDR3 spans 11 residues. V lost 4 bases to trimming and J lost 5 bases, with 8 bases between them. Germline CDR1 reads DFQATT; CDR2 reads SNEGSKA (reference sequence). This CDR3 is CSATLPYGYTF. CDR3 DNA sequence: TGCAGTGCTACCCTCCCTTATGGCTACACCTTC.

As concerns this clone: Other DNA sequences from this sample encode an identical CDR3 as well. The chain carries TRBV19 and TRBJ2-7; TRBD1 aligns across 8 bases. After removal of 9 bases from V and 1 base from J, the junction contained 5 bases not matched to a gene. From germline, CDR1 is LNHDA and CDR2 SQIVND (reference sequence). The CDR3 is 13 residues long. CDR3 DNA: TGTGCCAGCTCAAGACAGGGGTCCTACGAGCAGTACTTC. Its translation is CASSRQGSYEQYF.

This clone was picked up one time. This chain joins TRBV7-9 and TRBJ1-6; D perhaps matches TRBD1 (5 bases). Germline assignment: CDR1 SEHNR and CDR2 FQNEAQ (reference sequence). V gave up 1 base and J gave up 10 bases, with 11 bases separating them. CDR3 length: 14 amino acids. The CDR3 here is CASSLGGLSSPLHF. For the CDR3, the DNA is TGTGCCAGCAGCTTAGGGGGACTTTCCTCACCCCTCCACTTT. Based on the CDR3 plus reference TRBV7-9 and TRBJ1-6, the full variable domain is DTGVSQNPRHKITKRGQNVTFRCDPISEHNRLYWYRQTLGQGPEFLTYFQNEAQLEKSRLLSDRFSAERPKGSFSTLEIQRTEQGDSAMYLCASSLGGLSSPLHFGNGTRLTVT.

On this clone: Other nucleotide sequences from this sample produce the same CDR3. The rearrangement uses TRBV11-3 and TRBJ1-1, with no clear D. Trimming took off 5 bases at V and 3 bases at J, with 10 bases between the two ends. The V gene's germline CDR1 is SGHNT and CDR2 YENEEA. The CDR3 sequence is 13 residues long. The CDR3 protein is CASSLTGDTEAFF. In nucleotides, the CDR3 is TGTGCCAGCAGCCTAACGGGTGACACTGAAGCTTTCTTT.

This clone was observed a handful of times. The chain employs TRBV30 and TRBJ2-7; tentative D call: TRBD2 (7 bases). Trimming stripped 0 bases from V and 5 bases from J, with 11 bases between. Germline V lookup: CDR1 GTSNPN, CDR2 SVGIG (reference sequence). The CDR3 length is 13 residues. CDR3 nucleotide sequence: TGTGCCTGGAGTGTGGGAGGGGGGGACGAGCAGTACTTC. Translation gives CAWSVGGGDEQYF.

The chain is built from TRBV6-4 and TRBJ1-1, with D perhaps matching TRBD1 (5 bases). Trimming removed 0 bases at V and 8 bases at J, with 13 bases between. The CDR3 extends over 14 amino acids. CDR1 MRHNA and CDR2 SNTAGT come from the germline V gene. The CDR3 region is CASSDSDRAGEAFF. The CDR3 coding sequence is TGTGCCAGCAGTGACTCAGATCGGGCAGGGGAAGCTTTCTTT.

In this sample, this clone turned up a few times. The same CDR3 also results from other DNA sequences found in this sample. The chain has TRBV12-5 and TRBJ2-2; 8 nucleotides agree with TRBD2. Germline CDR1 is LGHNT and CDR2 is FRNRAP. The CDR3 runs to 17 residues. The ends lost 1 base at V and 4 bases at J; junction bases unmatched: 8. The CDR3 coding sequence is TGTGCTAGTGGTTTGGGCCGGGGGGGCTGGAGCACCGGGGAGCTGTTTTTT. Translated, it gives CASGLGRGGWSTGELFF.

The chain links TRBV5-6 to TRBJ2-7; 11 bases fit TRBD1. V trimming: 4 bases; J trimming: 5 bases; junction bases outside the gene matches: 8. Germline CDR1 is SGHDT and CDR2 is YYEEEE. The CDR3 extends over 15 amino acids. This CDR3 reads CASSTTGQGVDEQYF. In nucleotides, the CDR3 is TGTGCCAGCAGCACCACGGGACAGGGGGTGGACGAGCAGTACTTC.